A single sample is the source of the 8 T cell receptor beta chains below, sequenced in a study of human T cells and chemical hapten exposure. TCRdb reprocessed the RACE reads via MiXCR and lists one record per CDR3 protein. The profile shows 110,000 or so distinct CDR3 sequences, roughly a tenth of them singletons. The time point denotes: patch test 2, 6 weeks after DPC sensitization. Treatment denoted: therapeutic diphenylcyclopropenone sensitization with weekly scalp DPC. The source was whole blood, collected in connection with sensitization to the hapten diphenylcyclopropenone (DPC). The receptors here all came from a woman aged 35 to 49 with alopecia areata. Some clones in this sample may be carry-over from other donors' samples.

Only a few counts were recorded for this clonotype. The gene calls are TRBV4-1 and TRBJ2-3; 11 positions match TRBD2. CDR3 length equals 16 residues. V was pared by 7 bases and J by 4 bases, with 10 bases of the junction left unmatched. Germline V gene lookup returns CDR1 MGHRA and CDR2 YSYEKL. In nucleotides, the CDR3 is TGCGCCAGCACCTCCTTTAGCGGGGGGGCGGCAGATACGCAGTATTTT. The encoded protein is CASTSFSGGAADTQYF.

In this sample, this clonotype turned up many times. The rearrangement joins TRBV9 to TRBJ1-1; TRBD1 matches 8 bases. V shed 2 bases and J 1 base; nucleotides not matched to a gene: 1. The CDR3 consists of 14 residues. Germline CDR1 and CDR2: SGDLS and YYNGEE. CDR3 loop: CASSVTGANTEAFF. The CDR3 DNA reads TGTGCCAGCAGCGTGACAGGGGCGAACACTGAAGCTTTCTTT.

There are many counts of this clonotype. The chain links TRBV11-2 to TRBJ2-5, with 8 bases identical to TRBD1. The germline V gene encodes CDR1 SGHAT and CDR2 FQNNGV. The CDR3 is 18 residues long. The J segment lost 2 bases and the V segment lost 5 bases, leaving 16 bases of the junction unmatched. The chain's CDR3 is CASSHDGQGKGWQETQYF. CDR3 DNA sequence: TGTGCCAGCAGCCACGATGGACAGGGAAAGGGATGGCAAGAGACCCAGTACTTC.

This clonotype was seen ten or more times. The chain couples TRBV29-1 to TRBJ1-1; D remains ambiguous. Looked up from germline, CDR1 is SQVTM and CDR2 is ANQGSEA. The CDR3 runs 14 residues. V gave up 3 bases and J gave up 0 bases, with 11 bases separating them. The CDR3 here is CSVDGQTMNTEAFF. The CDR3 DNA sequence: TGCAGCGTTGATGGGCAGACCATGAACACTGAAGCTTTCTTT.

In its sample, this clonotype was seen many times. This rearrangement joins TRBV3-1 to TRBJ2-3, with D unclear. The germline V gene encodes CDR1 LGHDT and CDR2 YNNKEL (reference sequence). The V gene lost 0 bases and the J gene lost 0 bases, with 28 bases spanning the gap. The CDR3 extends over 22 amino acids. The CDR3 DNA sequence: TGTGCCAGCAGCCAAGAGAAGGCTAAAGAAACTCTACTTCCAGCTAGCACAGATACGCAGTATTTT. Amino acids: CASSQEKAKETLLPASTDTQYF.

The chain joins TRBV7-9 to TRBJ2-5; tentatively, D is TRBD1 or TRBD2 (5 bases each). The ends were cut back, 1 base at V and 10 bases at J, with 22 bases in the middle. The germline V gene has CDR1 SEHNR and CDR2 FQNEAQ (reference sequence). This CDR3 comprises 16 residues. In DNA, the CDR3 is TGTGCCAGCAGCTTAGGCAGGGCCCAAGGAAGAGGGGACCAGTACTTC. Its protein product is CASSLGRAQGRGDQYF.

This clonotype appeared many times. The V and J genes are TRBV2 and TRBJ1-2; D unclear. Trimming cost V 4 bases and J 3 bases, with 18 bases left between them. This CDR3 is 16 amino acids long. CDR1 is SNHLY, CDR2 FYNNEI, per germline. DNA of the CDR3: TGTGCCAGCAGTGGAGGGCAAGAGGGCTTCTACTATGGCTACACCTTC. Translating it yields CASSGGQEGFYYGYTF.

This clonotype has ten or more counts. The chain uses TRBV3-1 and TRBJ2-1; D possibly uses TRBD1 or TRBD2 (5 bases each). Germline CDR1 and CDR2: LGHDT and YNNKEL (reference sequence). Trimming shortened V by 8 bases and J by 0 bases, and 14 bases separated the two germline ends. The length of the CDR3 is 15 residues. CDR3 coding DNA: TGTGCCAGCCGGACTTCCCAGGGCTCCTACAATGAGCAGTTCTTC. It specifies CASRTSQGSYNEQFF.